Below, 6 T cell receptor beta chains from the same sample are listed, as sequenced in a study of CD8 T cells in Susac syndrome. Random hexamers served to reverse transcribe roughly 0.45 to 1 ug RNA. TCRdb re-called the immunoSEQ multiplex PCR reads through MiXCR, storing one row per CDR3 protein. The sample lists 100,000 to 150,000 distinct CDR3 sequences, around 94% seen once, with approximately 0.22% in the top ten. Specimen: CD8+ T cells from PBMCs. The receptor set was obtained from a human donor with Susac syndrome.

This chain links TRBV20-1 with TRBJ2-3, with 8 nucleotides matching TRBD2. The CDR3 runs to 16 residues. Germline V CDR1 and CDR2: DFQATT, SNEGSKA (reference sequence). With 3 bases clipped from V and 5 bases from J, the junction kept 13 bases outside the gene matches. Here the CDR3 DNA reads TGCAGTGCTAGCCCGATTAGCGGGGCCGAGGAAGATACGCAGTATTTT. Translation gives CSASPISGAEEDTQYF.

The chain has TRBV5-4 and TRBJ2-1; 13 positions match TRBD2. Germline V gives CDR1 SGHNT, CDR2 YYREEE (reference sequence). This CDR3 comprises 16 residues. The trim removed 5 bases at V and 10 bases at J, leaving 12 bases unmatched. CDR3 amino acids: CASRRRTSGRAVEQFF. The CDR3 region has the DNA TGTGCCAGCAGAAGACGCACTAGCGGGAGGGCCGTCGAGCAGTTCTTC.

The rearrangement joins TRBV5-1 to TRBJ1-2, with TRBD1 as a possible D gene (6 bases). This CDR3 comprises 13 residues. Between the trimmed V and J ends, which lost 2 bases and 6 bases, there was a span of 11 bases. In germline, CDR1 is SGHRS, CDR2 YFSETQ. For the CDR3, the DNA is TGCGCCAGCAGCTTCCACCGGACAGATGGCTACACCTTC. As protein: CASSFHRTDGYTF. The entire variable domain, with the rest obtained from reference TRBV5-1 and TRBJ1-2, is as follows: KAGVTQTPRYLIKTRGQQVTLSCSPISGHRSVSWYQQTPGQGLQFLFEYFSETQRNKGNFPGRFSGRQFSNSRSEMNVSTLELGDSALYLCASSFHRTDGYTFGSGTRLTVV.

This chain's CDR3 is CASSPWGYQGTGELFF. DNA for the CDR3: TGTGCCAGCAGCCCATGGGGGTACCAAGGCACCGGGGAGCTGTTTTTT. The rearrangement joins TRBV6-1 to TRBJ2-2; D might be TRBD1 or TRBD2, each matching 5 bases. Per germline, CDR1 MNHNS and CDR2 SASEGT. Trimming took 6 bases from V and 4 from J, leaving 18 bases between them. The CDR3 covers 16 residues.

This CDR3 is CAWSGVQETQYF. CDR3 coding DNA: TGTGCCTGGAGTGGAGTACAAGAGACCCAGTACTTC. The chain carries TRBV30 and TRBJ2-5; D ambiguous. V was pared by 1 base and J by 2 bases, with 5 bases between. The CDR3 length is 12 residues. Germline CDR1 GTSNPN, CDR2 SVGIG (reference sequence).

This clonotype occurred once. The chain carries TRBV15 and TRBJ1-5; D not resolved. The CDR3 covers 14 residues. Trimming left V 3 bases short and J 0 bases short, with 6 bases between. Germline V gene lookup returns CDR1 LNHNV and CDR2 YYDKDF (reference sequence). The CDR3 loop is CATSRVYSNQPQHF. The CDR3 DNA is TGTGCCACCAGCAGGGTTTATAGCAATCAGCCCCAGCATTTT.